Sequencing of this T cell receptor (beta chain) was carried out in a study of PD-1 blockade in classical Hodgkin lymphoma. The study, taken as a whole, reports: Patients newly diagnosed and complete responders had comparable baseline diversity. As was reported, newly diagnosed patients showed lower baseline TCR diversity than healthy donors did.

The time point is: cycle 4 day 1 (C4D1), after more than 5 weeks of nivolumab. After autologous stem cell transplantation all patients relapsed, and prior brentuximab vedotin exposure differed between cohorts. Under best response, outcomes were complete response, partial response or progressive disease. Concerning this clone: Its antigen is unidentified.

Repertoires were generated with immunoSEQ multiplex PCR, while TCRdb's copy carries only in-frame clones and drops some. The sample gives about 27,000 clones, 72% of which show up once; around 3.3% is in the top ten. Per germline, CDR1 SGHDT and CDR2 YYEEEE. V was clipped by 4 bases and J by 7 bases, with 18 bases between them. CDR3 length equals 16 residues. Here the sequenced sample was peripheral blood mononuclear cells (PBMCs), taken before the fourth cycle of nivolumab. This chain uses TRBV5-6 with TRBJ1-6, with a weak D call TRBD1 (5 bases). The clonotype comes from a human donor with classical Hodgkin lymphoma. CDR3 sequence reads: CASSLGGGWGNSPLHF. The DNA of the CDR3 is TGTGCCAGCAGCCTGGGTGGGGGTTGGGGGAATTCACCCCTCCACTTT.